This entry features one T cell receptor (beta chain) sequence. This specimen comes from a study of blood T cell repertoires in COVID-19. V lost 5 bases, J lost 4 bases, and 14 bases lay in between. CDR1 SEHNR and CDR2 FQNEAQ come from the germline V gene (reference sequence). This CDR3 has 14 residues. TCRdb's table, derived via immunoSEQ multiplex PCR, lists solely in-frame clones and lacks some. The sample includes around 200,000 clones, 80% of them seen just once. Cohort placement rested on clinical history that participants reported themselves. The clonotype originates from a woman in her thirties or forties with acute COVID-19. This rearrangement joins TRBV7-9 to TRBJ1-2; a weak D match, TRBD1 (6 bases). Sequenced: PBMCs or T cells enriched from blood (not recorded which). CDR3 sequence reads: CASSPNRAAYGYTF. Written as DNA, the CDR3 is TGTGCCAGCAGCCCTAACAGGGCAGCCTATGGCTACACCTTC. The full variable domain, in which reference TRBV7-9 and TRBJ1-2 provide the parts outside the CDR3, is DTGVSQNPRHKITKRGQNVTFRCDPISEHNRLYWYRQTLGQGPEFLTYFQNEAQLEKSRLLSDRFSAERPKGSFSTLEIQRTEQGDSAMYLCASSPNRAAYGYTFGSGTRLTVV.